This T cell receptor beta chain was profiled in a study of B cell selection in AIRE deficiency. Study-wide results and limits: Patient Tconv cells held roughly 31% of Treg sequences shared by healthy donors. In TCRBV usage, CDR3 length and diversity, patient Tconv and Treg cells matched healthy donors. Shared Treg sequences were biased toward short CDR3s with few non-templated nucleotide insertions.

Per the study methods: About 9.9x10^4 patient and some 140,000 healthy donor in-frame TCRbeta sequences came from conventional T cells. The assay was immunoSEQ multiplex PCR, and TCRdb's table has in-frame clones only and misses some. That table furnishes V, J and clone size, whereas the DNA furnished D and trimming. The sample lists fewer than 30,000 clones; 95% to 98% were seen once. Trimming took 2 bases from V and 7 from J; bases not matched to a gene: 3. This CDR3 is 14 amino acids long. From germline, CDR1 is MNHEY and CDR2 SMNVEV (reference sequence). Sorting defined conventional CD4 T cells as CD4+CD127+. As regards this clone: The antigen remains unidentified.

The sequenced sample was CD4+CD127+ conventional T cells sorted from PBMCs. The chain carries TRBV27 and TRBJ2-2; TRBD2 matches at 8 bases. The sequence was obtained from a human donor in good health. The CDR3 reads CASSLSGSVGELFF. The CDR3 nucleotides read TGTGCCAGCAGTTTAAGCGGGAGTGTCGGGGAGCTGTTTTTT.